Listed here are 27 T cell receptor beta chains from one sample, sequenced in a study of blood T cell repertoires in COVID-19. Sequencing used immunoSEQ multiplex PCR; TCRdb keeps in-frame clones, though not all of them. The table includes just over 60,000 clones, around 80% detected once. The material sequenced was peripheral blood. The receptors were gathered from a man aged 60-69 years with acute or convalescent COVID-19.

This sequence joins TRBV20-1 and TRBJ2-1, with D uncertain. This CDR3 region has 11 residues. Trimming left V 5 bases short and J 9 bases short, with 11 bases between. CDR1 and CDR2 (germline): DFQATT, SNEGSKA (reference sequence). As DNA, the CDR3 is TGCAGTGCTTGGCATGAGGCTGAGCAGTTCTTC. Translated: CSAWHEAEQFF.

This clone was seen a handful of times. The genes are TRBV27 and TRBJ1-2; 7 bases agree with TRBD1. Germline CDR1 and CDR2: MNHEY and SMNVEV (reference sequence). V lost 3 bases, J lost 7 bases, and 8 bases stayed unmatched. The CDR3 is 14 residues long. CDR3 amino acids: CASSFKGRGSGYTF. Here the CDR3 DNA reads TGTGCCAGCAGTTTTAAAGGCAGGGGGTCTGGCTACACCTTC.

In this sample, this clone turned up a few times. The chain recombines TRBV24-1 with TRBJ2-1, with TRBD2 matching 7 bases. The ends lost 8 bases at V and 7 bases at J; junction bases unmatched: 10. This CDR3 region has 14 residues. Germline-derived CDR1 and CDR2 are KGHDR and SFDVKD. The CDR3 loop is CATKRDGGWNEQFF. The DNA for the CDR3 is TGTGCCACCAAGCGGGATGGAGGTTGGAATGAGCAGTTCTTC.

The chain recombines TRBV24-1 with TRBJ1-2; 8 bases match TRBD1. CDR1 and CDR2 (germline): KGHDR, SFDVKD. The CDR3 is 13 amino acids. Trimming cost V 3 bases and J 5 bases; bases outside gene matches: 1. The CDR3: CATSDGTGYGYTF. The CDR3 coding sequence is TGTGCCACCAGTGATGGGACAGGTTATGGCTACACCTTC.

The CDR3 region has the DNA TGTGCCAGCAGCCGAAAGAGGGACAGGGGGCGCGGCTATGGCTACACCTTC. This gives the protein CASSRKRDRGRGYGYTF. This chain connects TRBV3-1 (or the pseudogene TRBV3-2) to TRBJ1-2; 12 bases are shared with TRBD1. V lost 4 bases, J lost 4 bases, and 10 bases stayed unmatched. Germline CDR1 reads LGHDT; CDR2 reads YNNKEL (reference sequence). The CDR3 is 17 amino acids.

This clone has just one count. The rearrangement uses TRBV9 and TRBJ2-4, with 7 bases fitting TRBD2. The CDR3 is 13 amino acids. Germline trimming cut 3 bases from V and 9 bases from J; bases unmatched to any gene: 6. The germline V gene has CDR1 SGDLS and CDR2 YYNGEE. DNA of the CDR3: TGTGCCAGCAGCGAGGACCCGGGAGGCATTCAGTACTTC. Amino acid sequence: CASSEDPGGIQYF.

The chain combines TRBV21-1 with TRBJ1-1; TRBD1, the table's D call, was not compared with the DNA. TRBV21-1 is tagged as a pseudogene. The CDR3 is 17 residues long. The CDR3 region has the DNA TGTGCCAGCAGCCCGCGCCCCGCAGGACAGCGAAACACTGAAGCTTTCTTT. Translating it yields CASSPRPAGQRNTEAFF.

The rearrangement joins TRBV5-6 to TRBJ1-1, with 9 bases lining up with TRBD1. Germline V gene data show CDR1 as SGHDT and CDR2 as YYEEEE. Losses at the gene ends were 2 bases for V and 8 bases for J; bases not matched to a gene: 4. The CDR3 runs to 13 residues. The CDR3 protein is CASSLGTGWEAFF. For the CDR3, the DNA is TGTGCCAGCAGCTTAGGGACAGGGTGGGAAGCTTTCTTT. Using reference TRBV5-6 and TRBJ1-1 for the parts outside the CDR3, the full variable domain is DAGVTQSPTHLIKTRGQQVTLRCSPKSGHDTVSWYQQALGQGPQFIFQYYEEEERQRGNFPDRFSGHQFPNYSSELNVNALLLGDSALYLCASSLGTGWEAFFGQGTRLTVV.

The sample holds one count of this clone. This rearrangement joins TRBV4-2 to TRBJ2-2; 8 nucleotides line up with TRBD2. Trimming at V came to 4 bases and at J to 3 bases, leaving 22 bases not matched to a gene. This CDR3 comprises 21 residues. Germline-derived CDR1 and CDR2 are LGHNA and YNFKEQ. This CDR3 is CASSRGLIGRASGSDTGELFF. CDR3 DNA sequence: TGTGCCAGCAGCCGGGGACTAATCGGGAGGGCCAGTGGTAGCGACACCGGGGAGCTGTTTTTT.

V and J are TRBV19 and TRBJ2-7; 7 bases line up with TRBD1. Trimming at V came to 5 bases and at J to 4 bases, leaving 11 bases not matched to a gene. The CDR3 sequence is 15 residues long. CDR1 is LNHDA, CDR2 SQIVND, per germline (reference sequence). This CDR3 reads CASSVQPGQPYEQYF. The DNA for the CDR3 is TGTGCCAGTAGTGTCCAGCCGGGACAGCCTTACGAGCAGTACTTC.

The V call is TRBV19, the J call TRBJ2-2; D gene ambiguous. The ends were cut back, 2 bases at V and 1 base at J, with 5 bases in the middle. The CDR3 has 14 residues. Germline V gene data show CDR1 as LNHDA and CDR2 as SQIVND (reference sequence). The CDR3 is CASSIIGNTGELFF. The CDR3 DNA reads TGTGCCAGTAGTATAATCGGGAACACCGGGGAGCTGTTTTTT. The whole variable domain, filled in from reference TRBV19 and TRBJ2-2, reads DGGITQSPKYLFRKEGQNVTLSCEQNLNHDAMYWYRQDPGQGLRLIYYSQIVNDFQKGDIAEGYSVSREKKESFPLTVTSAQKNPTAFYLCASSIIGNTGELFFGEGSRLTVL.

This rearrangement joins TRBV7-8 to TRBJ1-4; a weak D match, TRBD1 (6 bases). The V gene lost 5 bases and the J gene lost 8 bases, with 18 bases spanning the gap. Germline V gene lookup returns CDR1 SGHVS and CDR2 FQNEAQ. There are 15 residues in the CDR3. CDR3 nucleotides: TGTGCCAGCAGCCGAGACCCCTCTCAGGGGGAAAAACTGTTTTTT. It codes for CASSRDPSQGEKLFF.

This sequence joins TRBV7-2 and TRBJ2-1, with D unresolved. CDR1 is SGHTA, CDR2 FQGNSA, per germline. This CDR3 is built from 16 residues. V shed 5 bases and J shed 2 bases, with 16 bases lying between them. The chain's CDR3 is CASSPHSNLPYNEQFF. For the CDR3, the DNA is TGTGCCAGCAGCCCGCACAGTAATCTTCCCTACAATGAGCAGTTCTTC.

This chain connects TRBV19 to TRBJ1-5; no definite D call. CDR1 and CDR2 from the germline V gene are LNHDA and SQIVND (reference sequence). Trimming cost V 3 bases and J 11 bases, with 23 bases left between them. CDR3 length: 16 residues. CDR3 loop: CASSIGGGGWATAQHF. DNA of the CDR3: TGTGCCAGTAGTATTGGCGGAGGCGGATGGGCGACGGCCCAGCATTTT.

CDR3 DNA: TGTGCCAGCAGCCCTCGAGCGGGAGGGAGAGAGACCCAGTACTTC. This encodes CASSPRAGGRETQYF. The genes are TRBV7-9 and TRBJ2-5; 10 bases are shared with TRBD2. CDR3 size: 15 residues. Germline CDR1 is SEHNR and CDR2 is FQNEAQ (reference sequence). V dropped 5 bases and J dropped 4; count of bases not matched to a gene: 7.

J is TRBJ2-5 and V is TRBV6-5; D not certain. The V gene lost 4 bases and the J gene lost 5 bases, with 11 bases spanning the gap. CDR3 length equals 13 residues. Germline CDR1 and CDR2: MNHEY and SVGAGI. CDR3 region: CASSLGSMETQYF. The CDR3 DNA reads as TGTGCCAGCAGTTTAGGTAGCATGGAGACCCAGTACTTC.

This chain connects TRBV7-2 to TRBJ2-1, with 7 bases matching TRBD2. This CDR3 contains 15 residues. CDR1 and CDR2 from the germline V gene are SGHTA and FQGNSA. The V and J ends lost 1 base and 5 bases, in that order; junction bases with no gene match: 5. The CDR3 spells CASSLEGDYHNEQFF. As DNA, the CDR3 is TGTGCCAGCAGCTTAGAAGGGGACTATCACAATGAGCAGTTCTTC.

CDR3 sequence: CASSYKLPGDTQYF. The CDR3 DNA is TGTGCCAGCAGTTACAAGCTACCTGGAGATACGCAGTATTTT. This chain uses TRBV6-5 with TRBJ2-3; D not certain. The CDR3 runs 14 residues. Trimming left V 2 bases short and J 5 bases short, with 11 bases between. Germline values: CDR1 MNHEY, CDR2 SVGAGI.

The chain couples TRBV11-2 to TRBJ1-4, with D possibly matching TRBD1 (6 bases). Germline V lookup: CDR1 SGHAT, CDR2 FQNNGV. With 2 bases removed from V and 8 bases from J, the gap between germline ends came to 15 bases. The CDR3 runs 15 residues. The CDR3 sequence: CASSLTRDNYEKLFF. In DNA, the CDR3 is TGTGCCAGCAGCTTAACCCGGGACAATTACGAAAAACTGTTTTTT.

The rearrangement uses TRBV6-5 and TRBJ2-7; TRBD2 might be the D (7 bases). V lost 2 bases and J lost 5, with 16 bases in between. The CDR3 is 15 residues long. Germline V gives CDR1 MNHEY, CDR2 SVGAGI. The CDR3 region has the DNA TGTGCCAGCAGTTACGGGGGGGCGGGAATCCACGAGCAGTACTTC. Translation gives CASSYGGAGIHEQYF.

Here the CDR3 reads CASSQGWGEQFF. The CDR3 DNA reads TGTGCCAGCAGCCAAGGATGGGGCGAGCAGTTCTTC. This chain uses TRBV3-1 (or the pseudogene TRBV3-2) with TRBJ2-1; D is possibly TRBD1 (5 bases). The CDR3 is made up of 12 amino acids. V was pared by 1 base and J by 10 bases, with 8 bases between. Germline CDR1 LGHDT, CDR2 YNNKEL (reference sequence).

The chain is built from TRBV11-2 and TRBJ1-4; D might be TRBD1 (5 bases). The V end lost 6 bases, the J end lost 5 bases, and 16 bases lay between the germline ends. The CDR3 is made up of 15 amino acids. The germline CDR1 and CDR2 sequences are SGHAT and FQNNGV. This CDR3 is CASSSSWGVNEKLFF. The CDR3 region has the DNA TGTGCCAGCAGTTCCTCCTGGGGGGTCAATGAAAAACTGTTTTTT.

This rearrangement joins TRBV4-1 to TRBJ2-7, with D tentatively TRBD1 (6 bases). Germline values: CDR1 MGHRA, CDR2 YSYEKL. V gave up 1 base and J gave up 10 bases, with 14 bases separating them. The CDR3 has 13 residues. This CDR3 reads CASSQVDPGHQYF. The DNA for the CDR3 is TGCGCCAGCAGCCAAGTGGATCCGGGACACCAGTACTTC.

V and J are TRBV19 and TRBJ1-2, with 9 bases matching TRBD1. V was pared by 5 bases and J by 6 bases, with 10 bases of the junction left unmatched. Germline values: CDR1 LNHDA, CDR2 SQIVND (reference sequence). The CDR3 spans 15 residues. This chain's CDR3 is CASSVPGTGFHGYTF. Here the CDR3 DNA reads TGTGCCAGTAGTGTACCCGGGACAGGGTTTCATGGCTACACCTTC.

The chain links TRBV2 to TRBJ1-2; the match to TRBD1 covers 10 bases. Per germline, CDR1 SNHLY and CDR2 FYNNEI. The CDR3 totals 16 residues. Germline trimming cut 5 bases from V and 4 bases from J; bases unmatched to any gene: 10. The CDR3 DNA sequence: TGTGCCAGCAGTCGGGGCCGGGACAGGGGATTCTATGGCTACACCTTC. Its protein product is CASSRGRDRGFYGYTF. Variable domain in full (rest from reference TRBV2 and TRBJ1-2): EPEVTQTPSHQVTQMGQEVILRCVPISNHLYFYWYRQILGQKVEFLVSFYNNEISEKSEIFDDQFSVERPDGSNFTLKIRSTKLEDSAMYFCASSRGRDRGFYGYTFGSGTRLTVV.

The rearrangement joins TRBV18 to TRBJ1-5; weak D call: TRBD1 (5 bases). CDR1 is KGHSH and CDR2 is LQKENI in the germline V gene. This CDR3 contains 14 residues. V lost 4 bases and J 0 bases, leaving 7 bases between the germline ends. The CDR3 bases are TGTGCCAGCTCACAACAGGTTAGCAATCAGCCCCAGCATTTT. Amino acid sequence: CASSQQVSNQPQHF. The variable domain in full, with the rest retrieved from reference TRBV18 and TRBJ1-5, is NAGVMQNPRHLVRRRGQEARLRCSPMKGHSHVYWYRQLPEEGLKFMVYLQKENIIDESGMPKERFSAEFPKEGPSILRIQQVVRGDSAAYFCASSQQVSNQPQHFGDGTRLSIL.

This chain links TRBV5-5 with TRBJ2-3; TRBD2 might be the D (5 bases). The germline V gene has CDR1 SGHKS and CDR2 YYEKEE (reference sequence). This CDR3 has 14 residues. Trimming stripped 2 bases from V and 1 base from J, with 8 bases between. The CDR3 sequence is CASSLAVGTDTQYF. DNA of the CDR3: TGTGCCAGCAGCTTAGCGGTCGGCACAGATACGCAGTATTTT.